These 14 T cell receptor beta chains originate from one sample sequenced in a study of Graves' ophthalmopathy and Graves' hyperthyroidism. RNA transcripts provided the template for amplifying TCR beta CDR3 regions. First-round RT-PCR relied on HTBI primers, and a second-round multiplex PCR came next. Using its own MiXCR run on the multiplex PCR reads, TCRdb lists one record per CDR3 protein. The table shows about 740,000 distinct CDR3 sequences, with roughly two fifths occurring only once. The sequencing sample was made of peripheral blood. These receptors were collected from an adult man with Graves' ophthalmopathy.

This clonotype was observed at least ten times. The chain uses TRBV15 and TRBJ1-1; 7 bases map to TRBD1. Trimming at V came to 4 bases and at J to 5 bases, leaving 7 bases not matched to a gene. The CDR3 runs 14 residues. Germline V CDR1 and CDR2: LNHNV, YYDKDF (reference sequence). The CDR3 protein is CATSTWTGPTEAFF. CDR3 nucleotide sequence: TGTGCCACCAGCACTTGGACAGGCCCGACTGAAGCTTTCTTT.

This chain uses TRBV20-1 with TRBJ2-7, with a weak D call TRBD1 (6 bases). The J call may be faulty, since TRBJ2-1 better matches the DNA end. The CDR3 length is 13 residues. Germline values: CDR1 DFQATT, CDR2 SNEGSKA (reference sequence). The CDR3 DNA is TGCAGTGCTAGGGTGGACAGCTACAATGAGCAGTTCTTC. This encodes CSARVDSYNEQFF.

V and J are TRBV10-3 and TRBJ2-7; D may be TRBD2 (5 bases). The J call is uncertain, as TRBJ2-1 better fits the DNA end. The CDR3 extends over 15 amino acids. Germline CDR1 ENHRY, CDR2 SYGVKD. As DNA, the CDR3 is TGTGCCATCAGTGAGTCGGGGAGCGGATACAATGAGCAGTTCTTC. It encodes CAISESGSGYNEQFF.

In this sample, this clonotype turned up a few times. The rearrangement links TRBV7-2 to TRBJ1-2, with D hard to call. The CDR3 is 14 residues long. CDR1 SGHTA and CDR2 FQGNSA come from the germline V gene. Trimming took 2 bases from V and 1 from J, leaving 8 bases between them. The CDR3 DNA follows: TGTGCCAGCAGCTTACCGGGAGTTAACTATGGCTACACCTTC. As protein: CASSLPGVNYGYTF.

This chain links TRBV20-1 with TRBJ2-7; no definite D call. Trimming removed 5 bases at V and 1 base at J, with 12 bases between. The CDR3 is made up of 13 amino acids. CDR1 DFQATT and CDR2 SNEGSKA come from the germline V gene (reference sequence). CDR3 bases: TGCAGTGCTGCCGGGTCCTTTTCCTACGAGCAGTACTTC. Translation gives CSAAGSFSYEQYF.

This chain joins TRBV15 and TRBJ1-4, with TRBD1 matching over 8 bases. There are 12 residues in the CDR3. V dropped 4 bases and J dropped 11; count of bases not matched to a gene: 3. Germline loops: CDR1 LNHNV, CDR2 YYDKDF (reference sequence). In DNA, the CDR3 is TGTGCCACCAGCATATACAGGGGGAAACTGTTTTTT. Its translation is CATSIYRGKLFF.

The CDR3 protein is CAWSVPHLAYEQYF. DNA for the CDR3: TGTGCCTGGAGTGTTCCGCACCTTGCCTACGAGCAGTACTTC. The gene calls are TRBV7-9 and TRBJ2-7; D remains unclear. V shed 11 bases and J shed 2 bases, with 19 bases lying between them. The CDR3 runs to 14 residues. Germline CDR1 SEHNR, CDR2 FQNEAQ (reference sequence).

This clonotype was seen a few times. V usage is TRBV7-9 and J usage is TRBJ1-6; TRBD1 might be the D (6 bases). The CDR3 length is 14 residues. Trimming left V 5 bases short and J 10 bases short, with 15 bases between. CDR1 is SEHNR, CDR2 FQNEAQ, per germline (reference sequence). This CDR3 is CASSTIGGRSPLHF. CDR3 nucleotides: TGTGCCAGCAGCACTATTGGGGGCCGCTCACCCCTCCACTTT. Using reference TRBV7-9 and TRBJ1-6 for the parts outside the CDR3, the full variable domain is DTGVSQNPRHKITKRGQNVTFRCDPISEHNRLYWYRQTLGQGPEFLTYFQNEAQLEKSRLLSDRFSAERPKGSFSTLEIQRTEQGDSAMYLCASSTIGGRSPLHFGNGTRLTVT.

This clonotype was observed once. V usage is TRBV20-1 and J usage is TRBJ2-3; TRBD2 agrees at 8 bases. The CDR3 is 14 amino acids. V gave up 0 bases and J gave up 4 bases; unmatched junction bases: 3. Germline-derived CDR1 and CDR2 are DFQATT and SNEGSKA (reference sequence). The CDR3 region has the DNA TGCAGTGCTAGAGACAGCGGGAGACCAGATACGCAGTATTTT. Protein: CSARDSGRPDTQYF.

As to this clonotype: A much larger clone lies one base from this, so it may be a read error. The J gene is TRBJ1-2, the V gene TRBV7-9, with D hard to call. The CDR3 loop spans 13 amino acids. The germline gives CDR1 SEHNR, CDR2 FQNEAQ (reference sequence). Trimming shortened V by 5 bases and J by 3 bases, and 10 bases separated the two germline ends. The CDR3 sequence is CASSPTADYGYTF. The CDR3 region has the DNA TGTGCCAGCAGCCCCACAGCTGACTATGGCTACACCTTC.

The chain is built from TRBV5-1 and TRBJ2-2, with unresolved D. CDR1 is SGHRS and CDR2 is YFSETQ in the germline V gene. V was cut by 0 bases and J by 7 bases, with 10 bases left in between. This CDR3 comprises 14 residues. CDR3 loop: CASSLESLIGELFF. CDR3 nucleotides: TGCGCCAGCAGCTTGGAAAGTCTGATCGGGGAGCTGTTTTTT.

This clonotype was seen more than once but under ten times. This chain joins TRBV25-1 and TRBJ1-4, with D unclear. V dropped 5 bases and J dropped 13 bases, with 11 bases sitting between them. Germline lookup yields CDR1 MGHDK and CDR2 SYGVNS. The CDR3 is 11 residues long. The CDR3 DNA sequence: TGTGCCAGCAGTTTCGGGGAGGTACTGTTTTTT. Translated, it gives CASSFGEVLFF.

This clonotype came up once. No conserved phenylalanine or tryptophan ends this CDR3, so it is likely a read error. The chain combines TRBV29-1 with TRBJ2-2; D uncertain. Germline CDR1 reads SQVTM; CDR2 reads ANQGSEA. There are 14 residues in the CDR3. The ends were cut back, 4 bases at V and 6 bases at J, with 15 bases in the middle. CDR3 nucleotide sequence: TGCAGCGTTGTGCCAGGCGATGGGGCCGGGGAGCTGTTTTAT. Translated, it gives CSVVPGDGAGELFY.

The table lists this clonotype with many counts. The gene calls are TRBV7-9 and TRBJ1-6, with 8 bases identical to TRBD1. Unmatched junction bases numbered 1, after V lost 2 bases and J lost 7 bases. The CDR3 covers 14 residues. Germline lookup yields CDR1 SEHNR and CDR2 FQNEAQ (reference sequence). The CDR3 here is CASSLQGANSPLHF. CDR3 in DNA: TGTGCCAGCAGCTTACAGGGGGCGAATTCACCCCTCCACTTT.